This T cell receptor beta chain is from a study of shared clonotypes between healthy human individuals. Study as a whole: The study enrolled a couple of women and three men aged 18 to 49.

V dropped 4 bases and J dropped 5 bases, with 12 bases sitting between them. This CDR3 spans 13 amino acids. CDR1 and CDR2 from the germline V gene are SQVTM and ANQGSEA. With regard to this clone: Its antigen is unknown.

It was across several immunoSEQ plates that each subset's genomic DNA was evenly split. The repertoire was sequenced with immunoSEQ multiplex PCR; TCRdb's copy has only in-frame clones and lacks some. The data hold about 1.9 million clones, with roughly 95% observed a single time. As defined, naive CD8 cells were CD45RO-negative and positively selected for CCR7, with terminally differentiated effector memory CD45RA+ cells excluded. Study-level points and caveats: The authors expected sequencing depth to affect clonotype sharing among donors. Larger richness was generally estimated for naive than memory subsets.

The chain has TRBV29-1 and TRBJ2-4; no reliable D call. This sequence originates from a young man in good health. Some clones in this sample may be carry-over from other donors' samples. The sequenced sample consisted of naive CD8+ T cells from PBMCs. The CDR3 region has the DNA TGCAGCGTTGCGCTTTCCTGGGAAAACATTCAGTACTTC. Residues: CSVALSWENIQYF.